The entry that follows covers one T cell receptor beta chain sequence. The antigen remains unidentified. The sample belongs to a study of OX40 agonist ivuxolimab in advanced cancers. At the level of the study: Of the patients, three showed partial responses, one with hepatocellular carcinoma and two with cutaneous melanoma.

Study-level results: Circulating CD4+ and CD8+ T cells showed clonal expansion by week 6 at 0.1 to 3.0 mg/kg. The investigators did not determine what antigen specificity the expanded peripheral T cells had. CD8+ T cells averaged more expanded clones than CD4+.

TCRdb's table, derived via immunoSEQ multiplex PCR, lists solely in-frame clones and lacks some. The sample carries about 77,000 clones, 80% to 90% recorded once. The V segment lost 6 bases and the J segment 2 bases; nucleotides outside the gene matches: 8. This CDR3 has 15 amino acids. CDR1 and CDR2 from the germline V gene are MNHEY and SMNVEV (reference sequence). This material consisted of CD4+ or CD8+ T cells sorted from blood, taken in a trial of the OX40 agonist ivuxolimab. The sequence came from an adult with an advanced solid tumor such as melanoma, head and neck, liver or kidney cancer. The chain is built from TRBV27 and TRBJ2-7; 9 bases agree with TRBD1. The CDR3 DNA follows: TGTGCCAGCAGACCGGGACAGGGAACCCCCTACGAGCAGTACTTC. Its protein is CASRPGQGTPYEQYF.